Below are 27 T cell receptor beta chains sequenced from a single sample in a study of blood T cell repertoires in COVID-19. Sequencing used immunoSEQ multiplex PCR; TCRdb keeps in-frame clones, though not all of them. The sample contains about 290,000 clones, roughly 90% of which appear only once. What was sequenced was peripheral blood. These receptors all stem from a woman under 40 with COVID-19, enrolled during active disease.

This clone was observed a single time. At one end the junction does not follow the germline gene, possibly because of a read error. The rearrangement uses TRBV7-2 and TRBJ2-5; TRBD2 agrees at 8 bases. The CDR3 consists of 15 residues. Germline CDR1 and CDR2: SGHTA and FQGNSA. The CDR3 nucleotides read TGTGCCAGCAGCTTAGTAGCGGGGCGGCAAGGGACCCAGTACTTC. The encoded protein is CASSLVAGRQGTQYF.

The chain recombines TRBV6-5 with TRBJ1-5; no definite D call. The V gene lost 7 bases and the J gene lost 7 bases, with 14 bases spanning the gap. Germline lookup yields CDR1 MNHEY and CDR2 SVGAGI. The CDR3 consists of 13 residues. CDR3 sequence: CASTRVVRQPQHF. CDR3 sequence (DNA): TGTGCCAGCACGAGGGTGGTTCGGCAGCCCCAGCATTTT.

The chain uses TRBV16 and TRBJ1-2, with D uncertain. From germline, CDR1 is KGHSY and CDR2 FQNENV. The CDR3 length is 15 residues. V lost 0 bases, J lost 7 bases, and 15 bases lay in between. The CDR3 protein is CASSQSIVSDSGYTF. Here the CDR3 DNA reads TGTGCCAGCAGCCAATCGATTGTCTCGGACTCTGGCTACACCTTC.

J is TRBJ2-7 and V is TRBV7-9; TRBD2 aligns across 9 bases. The CDR3 runs 13 residues. Germline values: CDR1 SEHNR, CDR2 FQNEAQ (reference sequence). V was clipped by 5 bases and J by 3 bases; unmatched bases: 2. CDR3 DNA sequence: TGTGCCAGCAGCCGCGGGAGGGTCTACGAGCAGTACTTC. Translated: CASSRGRVYEQYF.

This chain links TRBV19 with TRBJ2-7, with a weak D call TRBD2 (6 bases). Trimming took 6 bases from V and 5 from J, leaving 20 bases between them. Germline V CDR1 and CDR2: LNHDA, SQIVND (reference sequence). There are 15 residues in the CDR3. The CDR3 spells CASSSPGLSPNEQYF. The DNA of the CDR3 is TGTGCCAGTAGCTCTCCGGGACTTTCACCGAACGAGCAGTACTTC.

The chain carries TRBV19 and TRBJ2-1, with TRBD1 matching over 7 bases. The CDR3 spans 15 residues. The J segment lost 2 bases and the V segment lost 5 bases, leaving 6 bases of the junction unmatched. Looked up from germline, CDR1 is LNHDA and CDR2 is SQIVND (reference sequence). The CDR3 loop is CASSPRQGTYNEQFF. CDR3 bases: TGTGCCAGTAGTCCCCGACAGGGAACCTACAATGAGCAGTTCTTC. The variable domain in full, completed from reference TRBV19 and TRBJ2-1, reads DGGITQSPKYLFRKEGQNVTLSCEQNLNHDAMYWYRQDPGQGLRLIYYSQIVNDFQKGDIAEGYSVSREKKESFPLTVTSAQKNPTAFYLCASSPRQGTYNEQFFGPGTRLTVL.

The chain has TRBV27 and TRBJ2-7, with D maybe TRBD2 (6 bases). This CDR3 has 14 residues. Trimming took off 4 bases at V and 3 bases at J, with 13 bases between the two ends. The germline V gene has CDR1 MNHEY and CDR2 SMNVEV (reference sequence). CDR3 sequence: CASSSLANRYEQYF. The CDR3, as DNA: TGTGCCAGCAGTTCTCTAGCGAACCGCTACGAGCAGTACTTC.

V usage is TRBV15 and J usage is TRBJ1-2; no definite D call. V was pared by 4 bases and J by 5 bases, with 14 bases between. CDR1 LNHNV and CDR2 YYDKDF come from the germline V gene (reference sequence). The CDR3 is 14 residues long. The CDR3 sequence: CATSTKQRTYGYTF. CDR3 nucleotides: TGTGCCACCAGCACCAAACAGAGAACTTATGGCTACACCTTC. The entire variable domain, with the rest obtained from reference TRBV15 and TRBJ1-2, is as follows: DAMVIQNPRYQVTQFGKPVTLSCSQTLNHNVMYWYQQKSSQAPKLLFHYYDKDFNNEADTPDNFQSRRPNTSFCFLDIRSPGLGDTAMYLCATSTKQRTYGYTFGSGTRLTVV.

The chain employs TRBV11-2 and TRBJ2-1, with 7 bases lining up with TRBD1. CDR1 is SGHAT and CDR2 is FQNNGV in the germline V gene. There are 17 residues in the CDR3. V shed 4 bases and J 0 bases; nucleotides not matched to a gene: 9. CDR3 bases: TGTGCCAGCAGCTCCAGCAGGGGGATCACCTCCTACAATGAGCAGTTCTTC. It specifies CASSSSRGITSYNEQFF.

This clone appeared once. The V gene is TRBV19, the J gene TRBJ1-2; tentatively, D is TRBD1 (6 bases). The CDR3 sequence is 14 residues long. CDR1 and CDR2 (germline): LNHDA, SQIVND (reference sequence). Trimming cost V 3 bases and J 4 bases, with 12 bases left between them. Here the CDR3 DNA reads TGTGCCAGTAGTATTTCCAGGGGAAGCTATGGCTACACCTTC. Protein product: CASSISRGSYGYTF.

CDR3 sequence: CASSGLADEQYF. The CDR3 region has the DNA TGCGCCAGCAGCGGCCTGGCGGACGAGCAGTACTTC. This chain uses TRBV10-2 with TRBJ2-7; D remains ambiguous. Trimming shortened V by 6 bases and J by 5 bases, and 11 bases separated the two germline ends. Germline loops: CDR1 WSHSY, CDR2 SAAADI. The CDR3 runs 12 residues.

V and J are TRBV13 and TRBJ2-7, with 9 bases that match TRBD1. The V gene's germline CDR1 is PRHDT and CDR2 FYEKMQ (reference sequence). CDR3 length equals 14 residues. V lost 4 bases to trimming and J lost 4 bases; unmatched junction nucleotides: 5. The CDR3, as DNA: TGTGCCAGCAGCTCCCCGGGACAGGGTTACGAGCAGTACTTC. It yields the protein CASSSPGQGYEQYF.

The CDR3 sequence: CASSLILGRGQGDQPQHF. As DNA, the CDR3 is TGTGCCAGCAGCTTAATTTTAGGTCGAGGACAGGGGGATCAGCCCCAGCATTTT. The J gene is TRBJ1-5, the V gene TRBV11-3; 10 bases are shared with TRBD1. CDR1 is SGHNT and CDR2 is YENEEA in the germline V gene. The CDR3 sequence is 18 residues long. The junction had 12 bases not matched to a gene; V was cut back by 2 bases and J by 5 bases.

The rearrangement links TRBV6-6 to TRBJ2-2, with D possibly TRBD2 on 5 matching bases. Germline-derived CDR1 and CDR2 are MNHNY and SVGAGI (reference sequence). The CDR3 extends over 14 amino acids. Deletions cut 0 bases from V and 7 bases from J, with 9 bases between. The CDR3 DNA reads as TGTGCCAGCAGTTACTCGATCGGGAACGGGGAGCTGTTTTTT. Translated: CASSYSIGNGELFF.

The gene calls are TRBV19 and TRBJ2-7, with D tentatively TRBD2 (5 bases). Trimming removed 4 bases at V and 2 bases at J, with 18 bases between. This CDR3 region has 16 residues. The germline gives CDR1 LNHDA, CDR2 SQIVND (reference sequence). The chain's CDR3 is CASSTGFGLTTYEQYF. The CDR3, as DNA: TGTGCCAGTAGTACGGGCTTCGGACTGACCACCTACGAGCAGTACTTC. The variable domain in full, completed from reference TRBV19 and TRBJ2-7, reads DGGITQSPKYLFRKEGQNVTLSCEQNLNHDAMYWYRQDPGQGLRLIYYSQIVNDFQKGDIAEGYSVSREKKESFPLTVTSAQKNPTAFYLCASSTGFGLTTYEQYFGPGTRLTVT.

The chain links TRBV25-1 to TRBJ2-2; D perhaps matches TRBD2 (6 bases). Germline assignment: CDR1 MGHDK and CDR2 SYGVNS. The CDR3 runs 14 residues. V gave up 1 base and J gave up 5 bases, with 8 bases separating them. The DNA of the CDR3 is TGTGCCAGCAGTGAATTTGGGGGGACCGGGGAGCTGTTTTTT. This encodes CASSEFGGTGELFF.

This clone was counted only a few times. The rearrangement uses TRBV5-5 and TRBJ1-2; TRBD1 matches at 8 bases. Looked up from germline, CDR1 is SGHKS and CDR2 is YYEKEE (reference sequence). V shed 4 bases and J 3 bases; nucleotides not matched to a gene: 5. This CDR3 contains 14 residues. The DNA for the CDR3 is TGTGCCAGCAGCCGGACAGGGTCATACTATGGCTACACCTTC. Amino acids: CASSRTGSYYGYTF.

The chain uses TRBV7-2 and TRBJ1-3; maybe TRBD1 (6 bases). This CDR3 has 15 amino acids. Trimming took 5 bases from V and 8 from J, leaving 19 bases between them. Per germline, CDR1 SGHTA and CDR2 FQGNSA. CDR3 bases: TGTGCCAGCAGCCAGAGGTCGGGGGGCTGGGACACCATATATTTT. Translated: CASSQRSGGWDTIYF.

V gene TRBV4-1 combines with J gene TRBJ1-1; D remains unclear. The germline V gene has CDR1 MGHRA and CDR2 YSYEKL. Trimming stripped 1 base from V and 6 bases from J, with 9 bases between. The CDR3 sequence is 13 residues long. The CDR3 DNA reads TGCGCCAGCAGCCAAGTTTCTAACTCTGAAGCTTTCTTT. It translates to CASSQVSNSEAFF.

The V call is TRBV6-5, the J call TRBJ1-4; TRBD1 matches 9 bases. With V trimmed by 8 bases and J by 5 bases, 6 bases remained unmatched. CDR1 and CDR2 (germline): MNHEY, SVGAGI. The CDR3 has 14 residues. CDR3 region: CASLQGARNEKLFF. CDR3 DNA: TGTGCCAGCCTACAGGGGGCCCGAAATGAAAAACTGTTTTTT.

The chain links TRBV19 to TRBJ1-1; 8 bases match TRBD1. The J segment lost 7 bases and the V segment lost 6 bases, leaving 10 bases of the junction unmatched. Germline CDR1 and CDR2: LNHDA and SQIVND (reference sequence). The CDR3 has 14 amino acids. The CDR3 DNA is TGTGCCAGTAGGGAGACAGGGGCGAACTATGAAGCTTTCTTT. Its protein product is CASRETGANYEAFF. Looking up the rest from reference TRBV19 and TRBJ1-1 gives the full variable domain: DGGITQSPKYLFRKEGQNVTLSCEQNLNHDAMYWYRQDPGQGLRLIYYSQIVNDFQKGDIAEGYSVSREKKESFPLTVTSAQKNPTAFYLCASRETGANYEAFFGQGTRLTVV.

J is TRBJ2-5 and V is TRBV4-1, with D possibly being TRBD2 (6 bases). V was pared by 4 bases and J by 4 bases, with 16 bases between. Per germline, CDR1 MGHRA and CDR2 YSYEKL. The CDR3 is 15 residues long. CDR3 residues: CASSPTPGVAETQYF. The CDR3 nucleotides are TGCGCCAGCAGCCCTACGCCGGGGGTAGCAGAGACCCAGTACTTC.

The chain couples TRBV18 to TRBJ1-6; D gene unclear. This CDR3 contains 15 residues. From germline, CDR1 is KGHSH and CDR2 LQKENI. V lost 3 bases, J lost 8 bases, and 14 bases lay in between. Here the CDR3 reads CASSPKDWSYSPLHF. CDR3 DNA: TGTGCCAGCTCACCTAAGGACTGGAGTTATTCACCCCTCCACTTT.

In DNA, the CDR3 is TGTGCCAGCAGCCAAGATATGGTAGAGACAGATACGCAGTATTTT. Encoded protein: CASSQDMVETDTQYF. The V gene is TRBV4-2, the J gene TRBJ2-3, with D hard to call. CDR3 length equals 15 residues. Deletions cut 0 bases from V and 3 bases from J, with 10 bases between. Germline CDR1 is LGHNA and CDR2 is YNFKEQ.

The chain recombines TRBV21-1 with TRBJ1-1; no check of the table's D call, TRBD1, against the DNA was made. TRBV21-1 has pseudogene status. The CDR3 is made up of 17 amino acids. CDR3 loop: CASSPGMAQDITIEAFF. In nucleotides, the CDR3 is TGTGCCAGCAGCCCCGGAATGGCCCAGGATATAACGATTGAAGCTTTCTTT.

The chain uses TRBV10-2 and TRBJ2-3; TRBD2 matches 14 bases. The CDR3 loop spans 15 amino acids. Trimming cost V 6 bases and J 4 bases; bases outside gene matches: 3. The germline CDR1 and CDR2 sequences are WSHSY and SAAADI. Here the CDR3 reads CASRGLAGVSDTQYF. CDR3 nucleotide sequence: TGCGCCAGCAGGGGACTAGCGGGGGTCTCAGATACGCAGTATTTT.

The rearrangement uses TRBV12-3 or TRBV12-4 and TRBJ1-1; D gene unclear. V lost 7 bases and J lost 0, with 9 bases in between. The CDR3 length is 13 residues. CDR3 DNA: TGTGCCAGCACCCCGACTCTGAACACTGAAGCTTTCTTT. Its translation: CASTPTLNTEAFF.